Each of the 9 T cell receptor beta chains below was sequenced from the same sample in a study of T cells after yellow fever vaccination. TCRdb re-analysed the 5' RACE reads in MiXCR, keeping a single row per CDR3 protein. The sample has 110,000 to 150,000 distinct CDR3 sequences, just over 6.5% seen once; the top ten hold under 0.8%. The sample was CD4+ T cells sorted from PBMCs, taken 10 days after the yellow fever booster vaccination. The receptors were gathered from a man aged 25-45 years who received the YFV17D yellow fever vaccine.

The gene calls are TRBV5-4 and TRBJ1-1; TRBD1 aligns across 7 bases. The V segment lost 4 bases and the J segment 0 bases; nucleotides outside the gene matches: 12. The germline V gene encodes CDR1 SGHNT and CDR2 YYREEE (reference sequence). CDR3 length equals 17 residues. CDR3 bases: TGTGCCAGCAGCCCCGAGACGGGAGGGGGCATGAACACTGAAGCTTTCTTT. As protein: CASSPETGGGMNTEAFF.

This chain links TRBV20-1 with TRBJ2-3; D is uncertain. The CDR3 covers 13 residues. Germline loops: CDR1 DFQATT, CDR2 SNEGSKA (reference sequence). V gave up 4 bases and J gave up 0 bases, with 8 bases separating them. The DNA for the CDR3 is TGCAGTGCTAAAAATGGTAGCACAGATACGCAGTATTTT. It translates to CSAKNGSTDTQYF.

This clonotype has a handful of counts. The chain links TRBV29-1 to TRBJ2-7, with no clear D. Germline CDR1 reads SQVTM; CDR2 reads ANQGSEA. The CDR3 extends over 12 amino acids. V was cut by 6 bases and J by 3 bases, with 12 bases left in between. The DNA for the CDR3 is TGCAGCGTGAGCAGTAATCTCTACGAGCAGTACTTC. Protein product: CSVSSNLYEQYF.

Many counts were recorded for this clonotype. J is TRBJ1-4 and V is TRBV5-1; maybe TRBD1 (5 bases). With 6 bases removed from V and 3 bases from J, the gap between germline ends came to 12 bases. The CDR3 consists of 14 residues. Germline CDR1 is SGHRS and CDR2 is YFSETQ. CDR3 protein: CASMTGTANEKLFF. The DNA of the CDR3 is TGCGCCAGCATGACCGGGACCGCTAATGAAAAACTGTTTTTT.

The rearrangement links TRBV20-1 to TRBJ1-6, with 10 bases aligning to TRBD1. Germline V lookup: CDR1 DFQATT, CDR2 SNEGSKA (reference sequence). V was pared by 4 bases and J by 7 bases, with 10 bases of the junction left unmatched. The CDR3 extends over 16 amino acids. As DNA, the CDR3 is TGCAGTGCTAAAACGAGGGACAGGGGTCGAAATTCACCCCTCCACTTT. Amino acid sequence: CSAKTRDRGRNSPLHF.

This clonotype was observed at least ten times. The J gene is TRBJ2-6, the V gene TRBV4-3; D uncertain. Between the trimmed V and J ends, which lost 3 bases and 2 bases, there was a span of 11 bases. This CDR3 comprises 16 residues. Germline-derived CDR1 and CDR2 are LGHNA and YSLEER. CDR3 DNA sequence: TGCGCCAGCAGCCAGGGTAAGGGTACTGGGGCCAACGTCCTGACTTTC. Translation: CASSQGKGTGANVLTF.

This clonotype was observed many times. This chain links TRBV29-1 with TRBJ1-1; D call uncertain. This CDR3 spans 13 amino acids. From germline, CDR1 is SQVTM and CDR2 ANQGSEA. V lost 2 bases and J lost 4, with 11 bases in between. The CDR3 nucleotides read TGCAGCGTTGAATCGGTTTTGGGCACTGAAGCTTTCTTT. As protein: CSVESVLGTEAFF.

This clonotype was detected ten times or more. V gene TRBV14 combines with J gene TRBJ2-3; 14 bases are shared with TRBD2. The V and J ends lost 0 bases and 5 bases, in that order; junction bases with no gene match: 16. Germline-derived CDR1 and CDR2 are SGHDN and FVKESK. This CDR3 is built from 21 residues. CDR3 in DNA: TGTGCCAGCAGCCAAGATGTGCGACCGGTCTGGACTAGCGGGAGGATAGATACGCAGTATTTT. Amino acids: CASSQDVRPVWTSGRIDTQYF.

This clonotype was seen at least ten times. The rearrangement joins TRBV6-2 or TRBV6-3 to TRBJ1-5; D not resolved. Germline CDR1 reads MNHEY; CDR2 reads SVGEGT. The CDR3 is made up of 14 amino acids. The V end lost 0 bases, the J end lost 2 bases, and 5 bases lay between the germline ends. CDR3 protein: CASSYSNRNQPQHF. Here the CDR3 DNA reads TGTGCCAGCAGTTACTCGAACCGCAATCAGCCCCAGCATTTT.